The 3 T cell receptor beta chains in this list originate from one sample, sequenced in a study of shared clonotypes between healthy human individuals. Data came from immunoSEQ multiplex PCR; TCRdb stores just in-frame clones and leaves some out. The profile shows some 680,000 clones, more than 70% of them singletons. Sequencing was carried out using memory CD4+ T cells sorted from blood. The subset was: CD45RA-negative fraction. The receptors were sampled from a woman aged 25-40 years in good health.

V and J are TRBV18 and TRBJ1-3; 8 bases are a match to TRBD1. The V gene end was trimmed by 3 bases and the J gene end by 6 bases; junction bases not matched to a gene: 10. There are 16 residues in the CDR3. Per the germline V gene, CDR1 is KGHSH and CDR2 is LQKENI. The CDR3 loop is CASSPILQGVENTIYF. The CDR3 DNA is TGTGCCAGCTCACCGATCCTACAGGGGGTAGAAAACACCATATATTTT.

The chain couples TRBV9 to TRBJ2-7; D unclear. Trimming took 0 bases from V and 5 from J, leaving 9 bases between them. The CDR3 runs to 13 residues. The germline V gene has CDR1 SGDLS and CDR2 YYNGEE. CDR3 in amino acids: CASSVGLSHEQYF. As DNA, the CDR3 is TGTGCCAGCAGCGTAGGACTCAGTCACGAGCAGTACTTC.

For this clone: The junction departs from the called germline gene at one end, perhaps through a read error. This chain uses TRBV2 with TRBJ1-2; possibly TRBD1 for D (5 bases). The CDR3 covers 14 residues. Per germline, CDR1 SNHLY and CDR2 FYNNEI. CDR3 region: CASSEAARVRGYTF. CDR3 DNA sequence: TGTGCCAGCAGCGAAGCAGCCAGGGTACGTGGCTACACCTTC.